A selection of T cell receptor beta chains follows, all from one sample in a study of beta chain features in type 1 diabetes. Profiling relied on immunoSEQ multiplex PCR, and the TCRdb table lists in-frame clones only, not all of them. The sample contains 110,000 to 150,000 clones, roughly 9.3% of which appear only once. Material for sequencing was central memory CD4+ T cells from blood. These receptors were obtained from a woman aged 35 to 49 in good health. The CDR3 runs from the conserved cysteine through the conserved F or W. D genes are given only for firm matches. Part of the rows lack a size; the others show once, few, many or a class for expanded clones.

TRBJ2-7	NA	NA	TRBV6-1	CASSLNRGQYF	TGTGCCAGCAGTTTAAACCGGGGGCAGTACTTC
TRBJ2-3	NA	few	TRBV5-4	CASSLKRVGGGAADTQYF	TGTGCCAGCAGCTTGAAAAGGGTTGGTGGGGGGGCCGCAGATACGCAGTATTTT
TRBJ1-2	TRBD1	few	TRBV2	CASSRQGYGYTF	TGTGCCAGCAGTCGACAGGGCTATGGCTACACCTTC
TRBJ2-1	TRBD1	few	TRBV19	CASKPGQAYNEQFF	TGTGCCAGTAAACCGGGACAGGCGTACAATGAGCAGTTCTTC
TRBJ2-7	TRBD1	NA	TRBV5-4	CASSFQTGYYHEQYF	TGTGCCAGCAGCTTTCAGACAGGGTACTATCACGAGCAGTACTTC
TRBJ1-1	TRBD1	few	TRBV27	CASSPDRGRLTEAFF	TGTGCCAGCAGTCCGGACAGGGGGCGCCTAACTGAAGCTTTCTTT
TRBJ2-1	NA	NA	TRBV6-6	CASALTSRYEQFF	TGTGCCAGCGCTTTGACTAGTAGGTATGAGCAGTTCTTC
TRBJ2-5	TRBD1	many	TRBV9	CASSMRTGAAETQYF	TGTGCCAGCAGCATGAGGACAGGGGCCGCAGAGACCCAGTACTTC
TRBJ2-5	TRBD1	NA	TRBV4-2	CASSQDYRGRRGETQYF	TGTGCCAGCAGCCAAGATTACAGGGGGCGCCGTGGGGAGACCCAGTACTTC
TRBJ2-7	NA	NA	TRBV7-2	CASSFQTGSYEQYF	TGTGCCAGCAGCTTTCAGACAGGTTCCTACGAGCAGTACTTC
TRBJ1-1	TRBD1	few	TRBV9	CASSSTWGQGATEAFF	TGTGCCAGCAGCTCGACCTGGGGACAGGGGGCCACTGAAGCTTTCTTT
TRBJ2-5	NA	NA	TRBV29-1	CSVEYGRGETQYF	TGCAGCGTTGAGTACGGCCGGGGAGAGACCCAGTACTTC
TRBJ2-1	TRBD2	NA	TRBV5-5	CASSLLAGGLGEQFF	TGTGCCAGCAGCTTGTTAGCGGGGGGGCTTGGGGAGCAGTTCTTC
TRBJ2-2	NA	NA	TRBV6-5	CASTPVTGELFF	TGTGCCAGCACCCCGGTCACCGGGGAGCTGTTTTTT
TRBJ2-2	NA	NA	TRBV7-2	CASSHRGQPTGELFF	TGTGCCAGCAGCCACCGCGGGCAGCCCACCGGGGAGCTGTTTTTT
TRBJ2-3	TRBD2	many	TRBV28	CASGLAGVQYF	TGTGCCAGCGGACTAGCCGGGGTACAGTATTTT
TRBJ2-1	TRBD2	few	TRBV7-9	CASSRTSGVNEQFF	TGTGCCAGCAGCCGGACTAGCGGGGTCAATGAGCAGTTCTTC
TRBJ2-3	TRBD2	NA	TRBV27	CASSPRGSTDTQYF	TGTGCCAGCAGTCCGCGGGGGAGCACAGATACGCAGTATTTT
TRBJ1-1	NA	NA	TRBV2	CASSKQGNTEAFF	TGTGCCAGCAGCAAACAGGGTAACACTGAAGCTTTCTTT
TRBJ1-5	TRBD1	NA	TRBV18	CASSRGQGTYSNQPQHF	TGTGCCAGCTCACGGGGACAGGGAACCTATAGCAATCAGCCCCAGCATTTT
TRBJ1-5	TRBD1	few	TRBV27	CASRTGDQPQHF	TGTGCCAGCAGAACAGGGGATCAGCCCCAGCATTTT
TRBJ1-1	TRBD1	NA	TRBV7-9	CASSLTGTGGSRAFF	TGTGCCAGCAGCCTGACCGGGACAGGGGGCTCACGGGCTTTCTTT
TRBJ2-2	NA	NA	TRBV4-2	CASSQDTNTGELFF	TGTGCCAGCAGCCAGGACACAAACACCGGGGAGCTGTTTTTT
TRBJ1-1	TRBD1	many	TRBV7-2	CASSLTGASTEAFF	TGTGCCAGCAGCTTAACAGGGGCGAGCACTGAAGCTTTCTTT
TRBJ2-5	NA	few	TRBV2	CASSPDNQETQYF	TGTGCCAGCAGTCCCGACAATCAAGAGACCCAGTACTTC
TRBJ2-5	NA	few	TRBV6-5	CASSPFQETQYF	TGTGCCAGCAGTCCGTTCCAAGAGACCCAGTACTTC
TRBJ2-1	TRBD1	NA	TRBV19	CASSMTGENEQFF	TGTGCCAGTAGTATGACAGGGGAAAATGAGCAGTTCTTC
TRBJ2-7	TRBD2	few	TRBV5-4	CASSLPGGGGEQYF	TGTGCCAGCAGCTTGCCGGGGGGAGGAGGCGAGCAGTACTTC
TRBJ1-6	NA	few	TRBV28	CASSRVDNSPLHF	TGTGCCAGTTCCAGGGTAGATAATTCACCCCTCCACTTT
TRBJ1-2	NA	many	TRBV7-2	CASSLTGGSGYTF	TGTGCCAGCAGCTTAACGGGAGGTAGTGGCTACACCTTC
TRBJ2-3	NA	few	TRBV14	CASSQVPGGPTDTQYF	TGTGCCAGCAGCCAAGTCCCGGGGGGCCCCACAGATACGCAGTATTTT
TRBJ1-5	TRBD1	NA	TRBV2	CASSGGIQGAGQPQHF	TGTGCCAGCAGTGGTGGGATACAGGGGGCAGGGCAGCCCCAGCATTTT
TRBJ1-4	TRBD1	NA	TRBV7-6	CASSLGQGLFF	TGTGCCAGCAGCTTAGGACAGGGCCTGTTTTTT
TRBJ2-3	TRBD1	many	TRBV5-1	CASSGPGGARTDTQYF	TGCGCCAGCAGTGGACCAGGGGGAGCCCGCACAGATACGCAGTATTTT